The 27 T cell receptor beta chains presented below share a single source sample, sequenced in a study of blood T cell repertoires in COVID-19. Sequencing used immunoSEQ multiplex PCR; TCRdb keeps in-frame clones, though not all of them. The data contain roughly 200,000 clones, more than 60% of them seen just once; the ten biggest clones take up around an eighth. Sequenced: peripheral blood. The receptor set was obtained from a man aged 50 to 59 who had recovered from COVID-19.

The chain couples TRBV2 to TRBJ1-2; 9 bases map to TRBD1. V was clipped by 7 bases and J by 2 bases; unmatched bases: 5. CDR3 size: 14 residues. Germline-derived CDR1 and CDR2 are SNHLY and FYNNEI. CDR3 sequence reads: CASTGGQGNYGYTF. The DNA of the CDR3 is TGTGCCAGCACGGGAGGACAGGGGAACTATGGCTACACCTTC. Based on the CDR3 plus reference TRBV2 and TRBJ1-2, the full variable domain is EPEVTQTPSHQVTQMGQEVILRCVPISNHLYFYWYRQILGQKVEFLVSFYNNEISEKSEIFDDQFSVERPDGSNFTLKIRSTKLEDSAMYFCASTGGQGNYGYTFGSGTRLTVV.

In its sample, this clone was seen a few times. The chain combines TRBV5-1 with TRBJ1-2; 8 nucleotides agree with TRBD1. Germline trimming cut 1 base from V and 4 bases from J; bases unmatched to any gene: 12. This CDR3 region has 17 residues. Germline CDR1 reads SGHRS; CDR2 reads YFSETQ. The CDR3 coding sequence is TGCGCCAGCAGCTTGACAGGGGGAACTACCCTCTCCTATGGCTACACCTTC. Translation: CASSLTGGTTLSYGYTF.

This sequence joins TRBV2 and TRBJ2-2, with 9 bases that match TRBD1. The V segment lost 6 bases and the J segment 3 bases; nucleotides outside the gene matches: 2. The CDR3 covers 14 residues. CDR1 is SNHLY, CDR2 FYNNEI, per germline. CDR3 amino acids: CASRRQGDTGELFF. For the CDR3, the DNA is TGTGCCAGCAGAAGACAGGGGGACACCGGGGAGCTGTTTTTT.

The chain uses TRBV6-6 and TRBJ1-4; no definite D call. In germline, CDR1 is MNHNY, CDR2 SVGAGI (reference sequence). With 10 bases removed from V and 8 bases from J, the gap between germline ends came to 14 bases. The CDR3 has 12 amino acids. CDR3 DNA sequence: TGTGCCACCACCACTCTGCGGGAAAAACTGTTTTTT. This codes for CATTTLREKLFF.

The J gene is TRBJ2-5, the V gene TRBV19; 9 bases line up with TRBD2. Germline-derived CDR1 and CDR2 are LNHDA and SQIVND (reference sequence). After removal of 3 bases from V and 5 bases from J, the junction contained 7 bases not matched to a gene. The CDR3 sequence is 15 residues long. In DNA form, the CDR3 reads TGTGCCAGTAGTATTGGTAGCGGGAGTTGGGAGACCCAGTACTTC. As protein: CASSIGSGSWETQYF.

This chain joins TRBV5-1 and TRBJ2-2; D is undetermined. The CDR3 spans 14 residues. V dropped 3 bases and J dropped 1 base, with 7 bases sitting between them. The germline V gene has CDR1 SGHRS and CDR2 YFSETQ. The CDR3 loop reads CASSSYQNTGELFF. DNA of the CDR3: TGCGCCAGCAGCTCCTACCAGAACACCGGGGAGCTGTTTTTT.

This clone was found a few times. The chain couples TRBV30 to TRBJ1-6; perhaps TRBD1 as D (6 bases). The CDR3 loop spans 15 amino acids. Trimming pared 3 bases from V and 9 bases from J, leaving 18 bases between. Germline assignment: CDR1 GTSNPN and CDR2 SVGIG (reference sequence). The CDR3 protein is CAWRSQGRLGSPLHF. Here the CDR3 DNA reads TGTGCCTGGAGGTCTCAGGGGCGCCTGGGTTCACCCCTCCACTTT.

The chain employs TRBV12-3 or TRBV12-4 and TRBJ2-5; D gene ambiguous. The V end was cut by 5 bases, the J end by 5 bases, with 9 bases between. The CDR3 loop spans 12 amino acids. The CDR3 coding sequence is TGTGCCAGCAGTCTGACTCGGGAGACCCAGTACTTC. Translation gives CASSLTRETQYF.

The J gene is TRBJ2-1, the V gene TRBV6-1; 11 positions match TRBD2. Looked up from germline, CDR1 is MNHNS and CDR2 is SASEGT. The trim removed 6 bases at V and 4 bases at J, leaving 5 bases unmatched. CDR3 size: 15 residues. CDR3 nucleotide sequence: TGTGCCAGCAGAGAGCGGACTAGCGGGTACAATGAGCAGTTCTTC. Translation gives CASRERTSGYNEQFF.

The rearrangement joins TRBV19 to TRBJ2-5, with 13 bases identical to TRBD2. CDR1 and CDR2 from the germline V gene are LNHDA and SQIVND (reference sequence). V shed 7 bases and J 5 bases; nucleotides not matched to a gene: 13. The CDR3 runs to 17 residues. The CDR3 is CASKQLGLAGDGETQYF. The CDR3 bases are TGTGCCAGTAAACAACTCGGACTAGCGGGAGACGGGGAGACCCAGTACTTC.

V and J are TRBV4-2 and TRBJ2-1; 8 bases agree with TRBD2. This CDR3 spans 17 amino acids. The germline V gene encodes CDR1 LGHNA and CDR2 YNFKEQ. V lost 3 bases, J lost 4 bases, and 11 bases stayed unmatched. In DNA, the CDR3 is TGTGCCAGCAGCCATGATAGCGGGATGGGGGAATACAATGAGCAGTTCTTC. This sequence encodes CASSHDSGMGEYNEQFF.

This clone has a single count. J is TRBJ1-4 and V is TRBV6-6; TRBD1 is a possible D gene (5 bases). Trimming cost V 7 bases and J 2 bases, with 14 bases left between them. The germline V gene has CDR1 MNHNY and CDR2 SVGAGI (reference sequence). The CDR3 contains 15 residues. The CDR3 DNA is TGTGCCAGCACCGAAGACAGCTCTACTAATGAAAAACTGTTTTTT. Translating it yields CASTEDSSTNEKLFF.

The rearrangement links TRBV7-7 to TRBJ2-3; perhaps TRBD1 as D (6 bases). V dropped 1 base and J dropped 3 bases, with 8 bases sitting between them. CDR1 and CDR2 (germline): SSHAT, FNYEAQ (reference sequence). CDR3 length: 14 residues. CDR3 residues: CASSLGTATDTQYF. The DNA for the CDR3 is TGTGCCAGCAGCTTAGGGACAGCGACAGATACGCAGTATTTT.

The rearrangement links TRBV11-2 to TRBJ1-1; D may be TRBD1 (5 bases). Trimming left V 1 base short and J 10 bases short, with 10 bases between. The CDR3 loop spans 12 amino acids. CDR1 SGHAT and CDR2 FQNNGV come from the germline V gene. CDR3: CASSLGRQGAFF. CDR3 nucleotide sequence: TGTGCCAGCAGCTTAGGCCGTCAGGGAGCTTTCTTT.

The chain is built from TRBV6-5 and TRBJ2-1, with TRBD2 matching over 16 bases. V trimming: 6 bases; J trimming: 9 bases; junction bases outside the gene matches: 5. Germline values: CDR1 MNHEY, CDR2 SVGAGI. The CDR3 totals 15 residues. The CDR3 coding sequence is TGTGCCAGCAGCTTGGGACTAGCGGGAGGGAGTGAGCAGTTCTTC. This sequence encodes CASSLGLAGGSEQFF.

A few counts support this clone. The chain links TRBV28 to TRBJ2-7, with D uncertain. V was clipped by 7 bases and J by 2 bases, with 12 bases between them. Germline CDR1 MDHEN, CDR2 SYDVKM. This CDR3 has 13 amino acids. CDR3 nucleotide sequence: TGTGCCAGCAACAGCAGGCGCACCTACGAGCAGTACTTC. Translation: CASNSRRTYEQYF. Combining the CDR3 with reference TRBV28 and TRBJ2-7 gives the whole variable domain DVKVTQSSRYLVKRTGEKVFLECVQDMDHENMFWYRQDPGLGLRLIYFSYDVKMKEKGDIPEGYSVSREKKERFSLILESASTNQTSMYLCASNSRRTYEQYFGPGTRLTVT.

V gene TRBV28 combines with J gene TRBJ1-1, with D perhaps TRBD1 (6 bases). Germline lookup yields CDR1 MDHEN and CDR2 SYDVKM. There are 14 residues in the CDR3. V lost 6 bases to trimming and J lost 5 bases, with 16 bases between them. CDR3 nucleotides: TGTGCCAGCAGCCCTCAACGAAGGGGGACTGAAGCTTTCTTT. This translates into CASSPQRRGTEAFF.

The rearrangement links TRBV5-1 to TRBJ2-5; TRBD1 aligns across 9 bases. Germline trimming cut 4 bases from V and 1 base from J; bases unmatched to any gene: 11. CDR3 length: 17 amino acids. CDR1 and CDR2 from the germline V gene are SGHRS and YFSETQ. CDR3 region: CASSRMLGQGLQETQYF. Here the CDR3 DNA reads TGCGCCAGCAGCCGGATGCTGGGACAGGGACTCCAAGAGACCCAGTACTTC.

The rearrangement uses TRBV30 and TRBJ2-1; 11 bases line up with TRBD2. The CDR3 spans 16 residues. V lost 5 bases and J lost 4; bases outside the gene matches: 10. Germline values: CDR1 GTSNPN, CDR2 SVGIG (reference sequence). CDR3 region: CAWGGQGLADYNEQFF. DNA of the CDR3: TGTGCCTGGGGCGGACAGGGACTAGCGGATTACAATGAGCAGTTCTTC.

This clone was detected a few times. The rearrangement uses TRBV6-5 and TRBJ1-5, with D possibly matching TRBD1 (5 bases). V lost 8 bases, J lost 0 bases, and 8 bases lay in between. This CDR3 contains 13 residues. CDR1 is MNHEY and CDR2 is SVGAGI in the germline V gene. CDR3 nucleotides: TGTGCCAGCGGGAGGGGTAGCAATCAGCCCCAGCATTTT. This encodes CASGRGSNQPQHF.

The chain has TRBV19 and TRBJ1-1; the D gene is possibly TRBD1 (5 bases). This CDR3 region has 15 residues. Germline CDR1 and CDR2: LNHDA and SQIVND (reference sequence). V lost 5 bases and J lost 3, with 16 bases in between. The CDR3 DNA follows: TGTGCCAGTAGTGGGTCGGGACTCCTTTACACTGAAGCTTTCTTT. Amino acids: CASSGSGLLYTEAFF.

V is TRBV18 and J is TRBJ1-1; 10 nucleotides match TRBD1. The CDR3 consists of 16 residues. Losses at the gene ends were 6 bases for V and 4 bases for J; bases not matched to a gene: 11. Looked up from germline, CDR1 is KGHSH and CDR2 is LQKENI. CDR3 residues: CASSLGQGVMATEAFF. The DNA of the CDR3 is TGTGCCAGCTCGCTCGGACAGGGGGTCATGGCCACTGAAGCTTTCTTT.

The V gene is TRBV28, the J gene TRBJ2-1; D may be TRBD1 (5 bases). The V gene lost 7 bases and the J gene lost 7 bases, with 17 bases spanning the gap. Looked up from germline, CDR1 is MDHEN and CDR2 is SYDVKM. The CDR3 is made up of 14 amino acids. CDR3 protein: CASTLQASINEQFF. DNA for the CDR3: TGTGCCAGCACCCTACAGGCTAGTATAAATGAGCAGTTCTTC.

The CDR3: CASSPTGTGVNEQFF. The CDR3 coding sequence is TGTGCCAGCAGCCCCACCGGGACAGGGGTCAATGAGCAGTTCTTC. V and J are TRBV6-2 or TRBV6-3 and TRBJ2-1; TRBD1 matches 10 bases. CDR1 is MNHEY and CDR2 is SVGEGT in the germline V gene. The CDR3 has 15 residues. The V gene end was trimmed by 6 bases and the J gene end by 6 bases; junction bases not matched to a gene: 8.

The chain employs TRBV7-3 and TRBJ2-1, with D tentatively TRBD2 (6 bases). The CDR3 is made up of 14 amino acids. Germline CDR1 is SGHTA and CDR2 is FQGTGA. Trimming removed 5 bases from V and 6 bases from J, with 14 bases in between. The CDR3 protein is CASSRGRLVNEQFF. For the CDR3, the DNA is TGTGCCAGCAGCCGGGGGAGGCTAGTCAATGAGCAGTTCTTC.

The chain carries TRBV19 and TRBJ2-6; TRBD1 aligns across 7 bases. The CDR3 runs 17 residues. CDR1 is LNHDA and CDR2 is SQIVND in the germline V gene (reference sequence). J was trimmed by 4 bases and V by 4 bases; bases with no gene match: 10. The CDR3 here is CASSKGQASAGANVLTF. The CDR3 nucleotides are TGTGCCAGTAGTAAAGGACAGGCCAGCGCGGGGGCCAACGTCCTGACTTTC.

The chain uses TRBV30 and TRBJ1-1, with unresolved D. With 0 bases removed from V and 10 bases from J, the gap between germline ends came to 9 bases. The CDR3 contains 11 residues. Germline values: CDR1 GTSNPN, CDR2 SVGIG (reference sequence). CDR3 in DNA: TGTGCCTGGAGTGTACTTCCGTCAGCTTTCTTT. It encodes CAWSVLPSAFF.